This T cell receptor beta chain was obtained from a study of cytomegalovirus exposure and HLA in healthy donors. Study-level information: According to later analysis, the same platform produced the 120 or so validation and several hundred first-cohort repertoires.

Details on this clone: No antigen is known for it.

Using immunoSEQ multiplex PCR, the repertoire was profiled, and TCRdb retains in-frame clones only, with some absent. Of about 330,000 clones listed, around 90% are singletons. Among the 110 or so subjects of the validation cohort, separate from the roughly 600-subject first cohort, were the donors. The germline V and J ends were trimmed by 6 bases and 0 bases, with 21 bases remaining between them. Germline CDR1 SGHTA, CDR2 FQGTGA. This CDR3 spans 18 amino acids. Study-level findings and limits: Generally TCR sequences proved uncommon, though certain public TCRs appeared in numerous donors.

The chain combines TRBV7-3 with TRBJ1-5, with D hard to call. Sequenced sample: PBMCs. The TCR originated in a woman under 40 in good health and CMV-seropositive. The CDR3 DNA is TGTGCCAGCAGTGGAGTGCTTGACCAAGACCTTAGCAATCAGCCCCAGCATTTT. The encoded protein is CASSGVLDQDLSNQPQHF.